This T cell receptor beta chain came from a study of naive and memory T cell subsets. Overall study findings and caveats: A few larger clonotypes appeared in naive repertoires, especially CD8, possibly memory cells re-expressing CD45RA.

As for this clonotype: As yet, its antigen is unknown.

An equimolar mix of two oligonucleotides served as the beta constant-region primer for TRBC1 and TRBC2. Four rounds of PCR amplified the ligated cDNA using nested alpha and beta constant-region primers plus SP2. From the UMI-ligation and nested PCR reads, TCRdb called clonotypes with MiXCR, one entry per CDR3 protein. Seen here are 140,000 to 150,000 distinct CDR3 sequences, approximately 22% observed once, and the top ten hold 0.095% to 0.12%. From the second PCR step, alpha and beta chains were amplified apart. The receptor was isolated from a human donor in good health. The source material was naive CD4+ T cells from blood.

This CDR3 is CASSQRQRAYNEQFF. CDR3 bases: TGTGCCAGCAGCCAGCGGCAACGGGCCTACAATGAGCAGTTCTTC. This sequence joins TRBV6-2 or TRBV6-3 and TRBJ2-1; D possibly corresponds to TRBD2 (5 bases). The CDR3 covers 15 residues. V lost 6 bases and J lost 2, with 14 bases in between. Per germline, CDR1 MNHEY and CDR2 SVGEGT.